Sequencing of this T cell receptor (beta chain) was carried out in a study of Ad26.COV2.S vaccination and SARS-CoV-2 variants. In the case of this clone: What it recognizes is unknown.

CDR3 length equals 13 residues. The V gene end was trimmed by 4 bases and the J gene end by 4 bases; junction bases not matched to a gene: 3. Regarding treatment: about 20 received Ad26.COV2.S at low or high dose, single or two shots; about 5 received placebo; per-sample allocation not given. After the first vaccine or placebo injection, samples were drawn on day 63. Findings and caveats of the study: Comparability of non-spike TCR breadth was observed across vaccine and placebo recipients. Total responses of T cells may have been underestimated by the analyses of TCR breadth and depth.

Clones were sequenced by immunoSEQ multiplex PCR, and TCRdb holds only the in-frame ones, with some missing. This sample has about 460,000 clones, with 89% found just once. The TCR sequence derives from a person between 18 and 59 years old who received the Ad26.COV2.S COVID-19 vaccine or a placebo. The chain employs TRBV12-3 or TRBV12-4 and TRBJ1-2; TRBD1 matches 7 bases. The input for sequencing was peripheral blood, taken in a trial of Ad26.COV2.S vaccine versus placebo. Here the CDR3 reads CASSSTGTYGYTF. The CDR3 DNA follows: TGTGCCAGCAGTTCGACAGGGACCTATGGCTACACCTTC.